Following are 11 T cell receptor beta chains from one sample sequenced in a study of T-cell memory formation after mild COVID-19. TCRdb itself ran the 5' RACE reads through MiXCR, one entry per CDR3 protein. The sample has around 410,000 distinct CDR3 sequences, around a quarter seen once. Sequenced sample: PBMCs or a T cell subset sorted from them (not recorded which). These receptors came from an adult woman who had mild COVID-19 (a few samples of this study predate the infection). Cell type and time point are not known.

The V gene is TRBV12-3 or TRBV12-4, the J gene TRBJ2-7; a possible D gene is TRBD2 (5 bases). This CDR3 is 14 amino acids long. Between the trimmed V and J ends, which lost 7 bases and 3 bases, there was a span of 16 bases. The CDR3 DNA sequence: TGTGCCAGCAACCCCGGCCACGGGATCTACGAGCAGTACTTC. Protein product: CASNPGHGIYEQYF.

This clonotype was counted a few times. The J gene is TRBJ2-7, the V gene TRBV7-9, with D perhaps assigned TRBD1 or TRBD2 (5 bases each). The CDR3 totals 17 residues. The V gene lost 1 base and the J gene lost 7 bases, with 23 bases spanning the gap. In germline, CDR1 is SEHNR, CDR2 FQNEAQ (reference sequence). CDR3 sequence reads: CASSLVYGTGRVREQYF. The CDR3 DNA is TGTGCCAGCAGCTTAGTATACGGGACGGGCAGGGTGCGAGAGCAGTACTTC.

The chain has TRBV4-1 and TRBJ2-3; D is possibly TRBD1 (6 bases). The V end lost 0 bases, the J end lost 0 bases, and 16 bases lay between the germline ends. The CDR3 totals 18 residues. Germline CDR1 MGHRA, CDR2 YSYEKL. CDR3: CASSQERRGTVSTDTQYF. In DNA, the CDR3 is TGCGCCAGCAGCCAAGAGAGAAGGGGGACGGTTAGCACAGATACGCAGTATTTT.

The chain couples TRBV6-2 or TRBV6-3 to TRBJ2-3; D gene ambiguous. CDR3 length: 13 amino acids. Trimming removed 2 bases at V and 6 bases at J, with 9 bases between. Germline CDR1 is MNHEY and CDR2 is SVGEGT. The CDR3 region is CASSYLARDTQYF. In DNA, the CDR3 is TGTGCCAGCAGTTACCTTGCTCGGGATACGCAGTATTTT.

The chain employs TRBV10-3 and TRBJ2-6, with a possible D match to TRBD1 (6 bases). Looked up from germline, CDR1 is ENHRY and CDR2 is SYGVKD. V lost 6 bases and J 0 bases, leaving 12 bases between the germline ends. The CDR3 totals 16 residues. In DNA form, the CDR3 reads TGTGCCATCAGGGCAGGGGCACTCTCTGGGGCCAACGTCCTGACTTTC. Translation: CAIRAGALSGANVLTF.

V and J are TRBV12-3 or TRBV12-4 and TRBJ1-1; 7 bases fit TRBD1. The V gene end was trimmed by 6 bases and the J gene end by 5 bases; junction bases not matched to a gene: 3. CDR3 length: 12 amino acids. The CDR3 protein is CASRQQGTEAFF. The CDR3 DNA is TGTGCCAGCAGACAACAGGGGACTGAAGCTTTCTTT.

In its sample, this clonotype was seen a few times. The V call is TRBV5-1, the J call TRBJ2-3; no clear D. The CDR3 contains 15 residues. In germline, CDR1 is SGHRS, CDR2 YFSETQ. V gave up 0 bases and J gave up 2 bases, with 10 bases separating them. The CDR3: CASSLAEALTDTQYF. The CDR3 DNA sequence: TGCGCCAGCAGCTTGGCCGAGGCCCTCACAGATACGCAGTATTTT.

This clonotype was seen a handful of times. CDR3 in amino acids: CASKSSGGVEQFF. The CDR3 DNA is TGCGCCAGCAAGTCTAGCGGGGGTGTTGAGCAGTTCTTC. The genes are TRBV10-2 and TRBJ2-1; 10 nucleotides line up with TRBD2. Losses at the gene ends were 7 bases for V and 9 bases for J; bases not matched to a gene: 6. The CDR3 has 13 residues. Germline CDR1 is WSHSY and CDR2 is SAAADI.

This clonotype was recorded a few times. CDR3 sequence reads: CASSLMGRSQETQYF. The CDR3 bases are TGTGCCAGCAGCCTAATGGGACGGTCCCAAGAGACCCAGTACTTC. V is TRBV28 and J is TRBJ2-5; D tentatively fits TRBD1 or TRBD2 (5 bases each). The CDR3 spans 15 residues. Germline V gene data show CDR1 as MDHEN and CDR2 as SYDVKM. Between the trimmed V and J ends, which lost 6 bases and 1 base, there was a span of 15 bases.

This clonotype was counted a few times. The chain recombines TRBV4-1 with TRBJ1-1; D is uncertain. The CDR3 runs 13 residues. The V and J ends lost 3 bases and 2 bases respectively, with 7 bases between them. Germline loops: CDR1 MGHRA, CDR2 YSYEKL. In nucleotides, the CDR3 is TGCGCCAGCAGCCACCTAAGTAACACTGAAGCTTTCTTT. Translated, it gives CASSHLSNTEAFF.

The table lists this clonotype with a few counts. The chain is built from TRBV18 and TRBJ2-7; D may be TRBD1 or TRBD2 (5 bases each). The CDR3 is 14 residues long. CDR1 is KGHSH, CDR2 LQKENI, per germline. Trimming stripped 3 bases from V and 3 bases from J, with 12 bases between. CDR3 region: CASSPGTPDYEQYF. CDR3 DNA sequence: TGTGCCAGCTCACCCGGGACCCCGGACTACGAGCAGTACTTC. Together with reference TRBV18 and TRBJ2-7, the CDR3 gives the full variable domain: NAGVMQNPRHLVRRRGQEARLRCSPMKGHSHVYWYRQLPEEGLKFMVYLQKENIIDESGMPKERFSAEFPKEGPSILRIQQVVRGDSAAYFCASSPGTPDYEQYFGPGTRLTVT.